The 27 T cell receptor beta chains presented below share a single source sample, sequenced in a study of T cells after yellow fever vaccination. TCRdb called the 5' RACE reads again in MiXCR, with one record for every CDR3 protein. The table records 300,000 to 400,000 distinct CDR3 sequences, roughly 9.4% of them present only once. Sequencing used PBMCs, obtained on the day of the first yellow fever vaccination. These receptors were collected from a man aged 18 to 35 who received the YFV17D yellow fever vaccine.

This clonotype was observed a handful of times. This chain connects TRBV20-1 to TRBJ1-2; D unclear. The V end was cut by 0 bases, the J end by 5 bases, with 13 bases between. Germline-derived CDR1 and CDR2 are DFQATT and SNEGSKA (reference sequence). This CDR3 has 14 residues. The CDR3 coding sequence is TGCAGTGCTAGAGACCGGCGGTCCGGGTATGGCTACACCTTC. Protein sequence: CSARDRRSGYGYTF.

This chain uses TRBV18 with TRBJ2-7; D is possibly TRBD1 (6 bases). Trimming removed 6 bases at V and 4 bases at J, with 16 bases between. Looked up from germline, CDR1 is KGHSH and CDR2 is LQKENI. This CDR3 comprises 14 residues. DNA of the CDR3: TGTGCCAGCTCGGTGAATGGGGGCCTGTACGAGCAGTACTTC. Translating gives CASSVNGGLYEQYF.

A few counts support this clonotype. This chain links TRBV5-3 with TRBJ2-1; D may correspond to TRBD1 or TRBD2 (5 bases each). TRBV5-3 is marked as an open reading frame, function uncertain. The CDR3 sequence is 12 residues long. With 6 bases removed from V and 9 bases from J, the gap between germline ends came to 13 bases. The CDR3 bases are TGTGCCAGAACCCTCTATGGGGGTGAGCAGTTCTTC. Its protein is CARTLYGGEQFF.

This clonotype was seen at least ten times. V is TRBV5-1 and J is TRBJ1-1; D might be TRBD1 (5 bases). The V end was cut by 3 bases, the J end by 4 bases, with 13 bases between. This CDR3 is built from 14 residues. Germline V gene sequence: CDR1 SGHRS, CDR2 YFSETQ. The CDR3 DNA reads TGCGCCAGCAGCTATGATACGGGGGTCACTGAAGCTTTCTTT. It codes for CASSYDTGVTEAFF.

This clonotype was counted a few times. The rearrangement links TRBV20-1 to TRBJ1-6, with 9 bases fitting TRBD1. Germline V gene lookup returns CDR1 DFQATT and CDR2 SNEGSKA (reference sequence). V lost 0 bases, J lost 8 bases, and 5 bases stayed unmatched. The CDR3 extends over 15 amino acids. The CDR3 bases are TGCAGTGCTAGAGACCCGGGACAGGGATATTCACCCCTCCACTTT. Translation: CSARDPGQGYSPLHF.

This clonotype was counted many times. The CDR3 loop is CASSYEGGTETQYF. Written as DNA, the CDR3 is TGTGCCAGCAGTTATGAGGGGGGCACTGAGACCCAGTACTTC. J is TRBJ2-5 and V is TRBV6-2 or TRBV6-3; D could derive from TRBD1 or TRBD2 (6 bases each). V dropped 3 bases and J dropped 5 bases, with 13 bases sitting between them. Germline V gene lookup returns CDR1 MNHEY and CDR2 SVGEGT. The CDR3 is 14 amino acids.

V usage is TRBV19 and J usage is TRBJ1-5; a possible D gene is TRBD1 (5 bases). The CDR3 totals 15 residues. Per germline, CDR1 LNHDA and CDR2 SQIVND (reference sequence). The V gene lost 7 bases and the J gene lost 1 base, with 14 bases spanning the gap. The CDR3: CASTPSGVSNQPQHF. CDR3 nucleotides: TGTGCCAGTACCCCCTCGGGGGTCAGCAATCAGCCCCAGCATTTT.

This clonotype was detected ten times or more. The chain uses TRBV7-2 and TRBJ2-5, with TRBD2 as a possible D gene (6 bases). V was trimmed by 1 base and J by 6 bases, leaving 12 bases between them. Looked up from germline, CDR1 is SGHTA and CDR2 is FQGNSA. The length of the CDR3 is 14 residues. CDR3 sequence (DNA): TGTGCCAGCAGCTTAGGCCTAGCGATGCAGACCCAGTACTTC. As protein: CASSLGLAMQTQYF. Variable domain in full (rest from reference TRBV7-2 and TRBJ2-5): GAGVSQSPSNKVTEKGKDVELRCDPISGHTALYWYRQSLGQGLEFLIYFQGNSAPDKSGLPSDRFSAERTGGSVSTLTIQRTQQEDSAVYLCASSLGLAMQTQYFGPGTRLLVL.

This clonotype was seen more than once but under ten times. At one boundary the junction diverges from the germline segment, which might be a read error. This chain links TRBV14 with TRBJ2-3; tentative D call: TRBD2 (6 bases). Germline CDR1 and CDR2: SGHDN and FVKESK. CDR3 size: 12 residues. This CDR3 is CASSQGAGTPHF. The CDR3 region has the DNA TGTGCCAGCAGCCAAGGCGCGGGGACTCCCCATTTT.

In its sample, this clonotype was seen a few times. J is TRBJ2-7 and V is TRBV12-3 or TRBV12-4; 9 bases align to TRBD1. This CDR3 region has 12 residues. V shed 5 bases and J 6 bases; nucleotides not matched to a gene: 2. CDR3 residues: CASSQQGAEQYV. CDR3 sequence (DNA): TGTGCCAGCAGTCAACAGGGGGCCGAGCAGTACGTC.

This clonotype has at least ten counts. The chain uses TRBV6-2 or TRBV6-3 and TRBJ1-5; a weak D match, TRBD1 (6 bases). Germline CDR1 and CDR2: MNHEY and SVGEGT. V lost 6 bases, J lost 4 bases, and 13 bases lay in between. The CDR3 has 14 amino acids. CDR3: CASSSTGGNQPQHF. The CDR3 DNA is TGTGCCAGCAGCTCGACAGGTGGGAATCAGCCCCAGCATTTT.

This clonotype has a count of ten or more. This rearrangement joins TRBV4-1 to TRBJ2-3; 7 bases are shared with TRBD2. This CDR3 has 15 residues. V shed 2 bases and J 5 bases; nucleotides not matched to a gene: 7. The germline CDR1 and CDR2 sequences are MGHRA and YSYEKL. CDR3 in DNA: TGCGCCAGCAGCCAAAGAGCGGGGATTCAAGATACGCAGTATTTT. Translating gives CASSQRAGIQDTQYF.

This chain connects TRBV20-1 to TRBJ2-5, with 14 bases identical to TRBD2. J was trimmed by 7 bases and V by 6 bases; bases with no gene match: 13. CDR1 is DFQATT, CDR2 SNEGSKA, per germline (reference sequence). The CDR3 spans 16 residues. CDR3 DNA sequence: TGCAGTGCAATTAGACTAGCGGGGGGGGTACTTCGGACCCAGTACTTC. Translation gives CSAIRLAGGVLRTQYF.

This clonotype was observed many times. This chain joins TRBV5-1 and TRBJ2-3; D may be TRBD1 (5 bases). CDR3 length: 15 residues. Germline V gives CDR1 SGHRS, CDR2 YFSETQ. The V and J ends lost 0 bases and 1 base respectively, with 9 bases between them. CDR3: CASSLAGRGTDTQYF. CDR3 in DNA: TGCGCCAGCAGCTTGGCCGGCAGGGGCACAGATACGCAGTATTTT. The variable domain in full, with the rest retrieved from reference TRBV5-1 and TRBJ2-3, is KAGVTQTPRYLIKTRGQQVTLSCSPISGHRSVSWYQQTPGQGLQFLFEYFSETQRNKGNFPGRFSGRQFSNSRSEMNVSTLELGDSALYLCASSLAGRGTDTQYFGPGTRLTVL.

The V call is TRBV5-1, the J call TRBJ2-5, with 8 bases aligning to TRBD2. Germline trimming cut 4 bases from V and 4 bases from J; bases unmatched to any gene: 6. CDR1 is SGHRS, CDR2 YFSETQ, per germline. The CDR3 loop spans 14 amino acids. In DNA, the CDR3 is TGCGCCAGCAGCAAATTAGCGGGGACAGAGACCCAGTACTTC. Its translation: CASSKLAGTETQYF.

This clonotype was seen repeatedly, ten times or more. V usage is TRBV24-1 and J usage is TRBJ1-1; 8 bases agree with TRBD1. J was trimmed by 1 base and V by 2 bases; bases with no gene match: 2. CDR1 is KGHDR and CDR2 is SFDVKD in the germline V gene. The CDR3 has 15 amino acids. The CDR3 coding sequence is TGTGCCACCAGTGATTCCGGGACAGGGAACACTGAAGCTTTCTTT. It specifies CATSDSGTGNTEAFF.

This clonotype was seen many times. This chain connects TRBV5-1 to TRBJ1-5; TRBD1 matches at 7 bases. The germline gives CDR1 SGHRS, CDR2 YFSETQ. V shed 4 bases, J shed 5 bases, and the junction held 6 bases outside the gene matches. CDR3 length: 14 amino acids. The CDR3 here is CASSKTGWDQPQHF. The DNA for the CDR3 is TGCGCCAGCAGCAAGACAGGGTGGGATCAGCCCCAGCATTTT.

This clonotype was seen more than once but under ten times. This chain uses TRBV7-2 with TRBJ2-7; TRBD1 matches 7 bases. CDR3 length equals 14 residues. CDR1 SGHTA and CDR2 FQGNSA come from the germline V gene. V trimming: 5 bases; J trimming: 3 bases; junction bases outside the gene matches: 7. CDR3 sequence reads: CASSRLGQLYEQYF. In DNA form, the CDR3 reads TGTGCCAGCAGCCGATTGGGACAGCTCTACGAGCAGTACTTC.

This clonotype was recorded many times. The J gene is TRBJ2-3, the V gene TRBV12-3 or TRBV12-4, with D unclear. The ends were cut back, 8 bases at V and 1 base at J, with 10 bases in the middle. This CDR3 comprises 13 residues. Written as DNA, the CDR3 is TGTGCCAGCGGCCGAGCCGGCACAGATACGCAGTATTTT. It yields the protein CASGRAGTDTQYF.

This clonotype was observed many times. The chain employs TRBV5-1 and TRBJ2-5; 8 bases are shared with TRBD2. Germline V gives CDR1 SGHRS, CDR2 YFSETQ. V shed 3 bases, J shed 4 bases, and the junction held 8 bases outside the gene matches. The CDR3 sequence is 15 residues long. In DNA form, the CDR3 reads TGCGCCAGCAGCTCCAACGGGGGGGGCCGAGAGACCCAGTACTTC. This gives the protein CASSSNGGGRETQYF. The whole variable domain, remainder taken from reference TRBV5-1 and TRBJ2-5, is KAGVTQTPRYLIKTRGQQVTLSCSPISGHRSVSWYQQTPGQGLQFLFEYFSETQRNKGNFPGRFSGRQFSNSRSEMNVSTLELGDSALYLCASSSNGGGRETQYFGPGTRLLVL.

The table lists this clonotype with a count of one. The chain links TRBV4-1 to TRBJ2-7; 8 bases map to TRBD1. CDR3 length: 17 residues. The germline CDR1 and CDR2 sequences are MGHRA and YSYEKL. V shed 4 bases and J 5 bases; nucleotides not matched to a gene: 16. The CDR3: CASSRTGQPPRSHEQYF. The DNA of the CDR3 is TGCGCCAGCAGCCGGACAGGGCAACCCCCCCGGTCCCACGAGCAGTACTTC.

This clonotype has only a few counts. The gene calls are TRBV5-4 and TRBJ1-1; D is undetermined. V lost 0 bases and J 4 bases, leaving 10 bases between the germline ends. Germline loops: CDR1 SGHNT, CDR2 YYREEE (reference sequence). CDR3 length: 14 amino acids. The CDR3 nucleotides are TGTGCCAGCAGCTTGGGGAAGGTGGGCACTGAAGCTTTCTTT. Translated: CASSLGKVGTEAFF.

The chain couples TRBV7-8 to TRBJ1-1; D not certain. Germline assignment: CDR1 SGHVS and CDR2 FQNEAQ. V dropped 2 bases and J dropped 3 bases, with 10 bases sitting between them. The CDR3 has 14 amino acids. This CDR3 reads CASSLREADTEAFF. DNA of the CDR3: TGTGCCAGCAGCTTACGAGAGGCCGACACTGAAGCTTTCTTT.

The chain joins TRBV2 to TRBJ1-2, with D possibly being TRBD1 (6 bases). The germline gives CDR1 SNHLY, CDR2 FYNNEI. The CDR3 totals 15 residues. Deletions cut 9 bases from V and 1 base from J, with 18 bases between. The CDR3 coding sequence is TGTGCCAGTTCTTTTCCGCAAGGGGGTAACTATGGCTACACCTTC. This sequence encodes CASSFPQGGNYGYTF.

The chain carries TRBV5-1 and TRBJ2-7; TRBD1 agrees at 7 bases. The CDR3 is 16 amino acids. Looked up from germline, CDR1 is SGHRS and CDR2 is YFSETQ. V shed 0 bases and J 2 bases; nucleotides not matched to a gene: 8. The CDR3 nucleotides read TGCGCCAGCAGCTTGGGGACAGGTCTGAATCCCTACGAGCAGTACTTC. It yields the protein CASSLGTGLNPYEQYF.

This clonotype was counted only a few times. The chain has TRBV20-1 and TRBJ2-1; TRBD1 might be the D (6 bases). Per the germline V gene, CDR1 is DFQATT and CDR2 is SNEGSKA (reference sequence). This CDR3 comprises 13 residues. Trimming left V 5 bases short and J 4 bases short, with 12 bases between. The CDR3 loop reads CSAYRVGYNEQFF. CDR3 nucleotides: TGCAGTGCTTACAGGGTGGGTTACAATGAGCAGTTCTTC.

This clonotype has at least ten counts. The V gene is TRBV12-3 or TRBV12-4, the J gene TRBJ2-7; 7 bases match TRBD1. V lost 6 bases and J lost 0; bases outside the gene matches: 8. The CDR3 length is 15 residues. In DNA, the CDR3 is TGTGCCAGCAGCCTACGCAGGGGGAGCTCCTACGAGCAGTACTTC. This sequence encodes CASSLRRGSSYEQYF.